These 18 T cell receptor beta chains were all obtained from the same sample, sequenced in a study of vaccination effects on CD4 cells after COVID-19. Their antigens are not known. CD4+ T cells specific for antigen were expanded with viral peptide pools by the ViraFEST assay before sequencing. Having been cultured for about 10 days, the cells underwent CD4+ T cell isolation. TCRdb keeps only in-frame clones here, not all; method: immunoSEQ multiplex PCR. The sample shows under 80,000 clones, about 74% of them seen only once. The specimen comprised CD4+ T cells from PBMCs cultured with HCoV-229E spike peptides, sampled before COVID-19 vaccination. The source of these receptors is a human donor who received a COVID-19 vaccine.

In its sample, this clone was seen a few times. CDR3 region: CASRLADRTTIYF. DNA for the CDR3: TGTGCCAGCAGACTCGCCGACCGGACCACCATATATTTT. The genes are TRBV12-3 or TRBV12-4 and TRBJ1-3; no clear D gene. V was clipped by 6 bases and J by 9 bases, with 15 bases between them. The CDR3 is 13 residues long.

This clone was detected a few times. The chain recombines TRBV30 with TRBJ1-5; D might be TRBD1 (6 bases). There are 15 residues in the CDR3. V was shortened by 4 bases and J by 2 bases, with 15 bases between the two germline ends. The germline V gene encodes CDR1 GTSNPN and CDR2 SVGIG (reference sequence). CDR3 coding DNA: TGTGCCTGGACCGGGGGGGGCGTGGGCAATCAGCCCCAGCATTTT. Translated: CAWTGGGVGNQPQHF.

The chain has TRBV5-6 and TRBJ1-5; TRBD1 might be the D (6 bases). V lost 3 bases to trimming and J lost 6 bases, with 10 bases between them. Germline V gene sequence: CDR1 SGHDT, CDR2 YYEEEE. There are 13 residues in the CDR3. CDR3 loop: CASSYRASQPQHF. CDR3 DNA: TGTGCCAGCAGCTACAGGGCCAGTCAGCCCCAGCATTTT.

This sequence joins TRBV10-3 and TRBJ2-1, with a tentative D call TRBD2 (5 bases). Germline CDR1 and CDR2: ENHRY and SYGVKD. This CDR3 has 15 amino acids. V gave up 4 bases and J gave up 4 bases, with 14 bases separating them. This CDR3 reads CAISGTAGPYNEQFF. CDR3 sequence (DNA): TGTGCCATCAGTGGGACGGCGGGTCCTTACAATGAGCAGTTCTTC.

The rearrangement links TRBV5-5 to TRBJ1-2, with D perhaps matching TRBD1 (5 bases). Looked up from germline, CDR1 is SGHKS and CDR2 is YYEKEE (reference sequence). Trimming removed 1 base from V and 2 bases from J, with 9 bases in between. This CDR3 has 14 amino acids. The CDR3, as DNA: TGTGCCAGCAGCTTGTACCCAGGGAACTATGGCTACACCTTC. Residues: CASSLYPGNYGYTF.

This rearrangement joins TRBV18 to TRBJ1-1; D remains ambiguous. Trimming took off 4 bases at V and 1 base at J, with 10 bases between the two ends. The CDR3 is made up of 14 amino acids. Per germline, CDR1 KGHSH and CDR2 LQKENI. CDR3 loop: CASSRSSENTEAFF. The CDR3 nucleotides are TGTGCCAGCTCACGATCGTCCGAGAACACTGAAGCTTTCTTT.

This clone was detected once. The V call is TRBV2, the J call TRBJ1-5; D is unresolved. V lost 4 bases, J lost 0 bases, and 10 bases lay in between. Germline loops: CDR1 SNHLY, CDR2 FYNNEI. The length of the CDR3 is 15 residues. The CDR3 spells CASSGVDYSNQPQHF. CDR3 DNA sequence: TGTGCCAGCAGTGGTGTTGATTATAGCAATCAGCCCCAGCATTTT.

The gene calls are TRBV19 and TRBJ2-2; D could derive from TRBD1 or TRBD2 (6 bases each). V lost 2 bases, J lost 7 bases, and 17 bases lay in between. Per germline, CDR1 LNHDA and CDR2 SQIVND (reference sequence). The CDR3 has 16 amino acids. CDR3 sequence: CASSIFPGARGGELFF. In nucleotides, the CDR3 is TGTGCCAGTAGTATATTTCCAGGGGCGCGGGGCGGGGAGCTGTTTTTT.

The rearrangement uses TRBV7-2 and TRBJ1-2; D is unclear. V shed 7 bases and J shed 4 bases, with 22 bases lying between them. The germline V gene encodes CDR1 SGHTA and CDR2 FQGNSA. CDR3 size: 16 residues. DNA for the CDR3: TGTGCCAGCACTCAAAGTGGGTCGGGGAGACTCTATGGCTACACCTTC. It specifies CASTQSGSGRLYGYTF.

The chain joins TRBV5-1 to TRBJ2-5, with 7 bases lining up with TRBD1. Germline CDR1 is SGHRS and CDR2 is YFSETQ. With V trimmed by 4 bases and J by 4 bases, 7 bases remained unmatched. The CDR3 has 14 residues. The CDR3 region has the DNA TGCGCCAGCAGCGTGCAGGGGGATAGAGAGACCCAGTACTTC. It encodes CASSVQGDRETQYF.

This clone was observed once. The CDR3 is CASSEVMDPTNEKLFF. In DNA, the CDR3 is TGTGCCAGCAGTGAAGTGATGGATCCAACTAATGAAAAACTGTTTTTT. The chain employs TRBV6-1 and TRBJ1-4; no clear D gene. CDR3 length: 16 residues. With 1 base removed from V and 0 bases from J, the gap between germline ends came to 9 bases. The V gene's germline CDR1 is MNHNS and CDR2 SASEGT.

The V gene is TRBV6-4, the J gene TRBJ1-1, with 8 bases matching TRBD1. Germline CDR1 and CDR2: MRHNA and SNTAGT. V lost 3 bases and J lost 10; bases outside the gene matches: 10. The CDR3 has 14 amino acids. CDR3 DNA sequence: TGTGCCAGCAGTGAGAGGACAGGGTTGGGATTAGCTTTCTTT. Translation gives CASSERTGLGLAFF.

The V call is TRBV19, the J call TRBJ2-2; the D gene is possibly TRBD2 (5 bases). V was cut by 6 bases and J by 1 base, with 6 bases left in between. The CDR3 runs 13 residues. The germline V gene has CDR1 LNHDA and CDR2 SQIVND (reference sequence). The CDR3 loop is CASRAGNTGELFF. Here the CDR3 DNA reads TGTGCCAGTAGGGCGGGGAACACCGGGGAGCTGTTTTTT. The entire variable domain, with the rest obtained from reference TRBV19 and TRBJ2-2, is as follows: DGGITQSPKYLFRKEGQNVTLSCEQNLNHDAMYWYRQDPGQGLRLIYYSQIVNDFQKGDIAEGYSVSREKKESFPLTVTSAQKNPTAFYLCASRAGNTGELFFGEGSRLTVL.

The sample holds a few counts of this clone. This chain uses TRBV2 with TRBJ1-1, with D hard to call. The CDR3 has 13 amino acids. CDR1 and CDR2 from the germline V gene are SNHLY and FYNNEI. The V and J ends lost 6 bases and 0 bases respectively, with 8 bases between them. The CDR3 DNA follows: TGTGCCAGCAGACAATTCATGAACACTGAAGCTTTCTTT. Its translation is CASRQFMNTEAFF.

CDR3 residues: CASSPRDRPYTEAFF. The CDR3 region has the DNA TGTGCCAGCAGTCCTAGGGACCGCCCGTACACTGAAGCTTTCTTT. This chain connects TRBV27 to TRBJ1-1; D is perhaps TRBD1 (5 bases). Germline V gene lookup returns CDR1 MNHEY and CDR2 SMNVEV (reference sequence). Trimming shortened V by 5 bases and J by 3 bases, and 16 bases separated the two germline ends. This CDR3 spans 15 amino acids.

The chain joins TRBV6-5 to TRBJ2-7; D is unresolved. Trimming shortened V by 8 bases and J by 2 bases, and 10 bases separated the two germline ends. This CDR3 region has 12 residues. The germline V gene has CDR1 MNHEY and CDR2 SVGAGI. Here the CDR3 reads CASHQAPYEQYV. The CDR3 DNA reads TGTGCCAGCCACCAAGCCCCCTACGAGCAGTACGTC.

The rearrangement joins TRBV12-3 or TRBV12-4 to TRBJ1-2; D uncertain. The CDR3 is made up of 12 amino acids. V was clipped by 6 bases and J by 3 bases, with 8 bases between them. This chain's CDR3 is CASSGRDYGYTF. The CDR3 nucleotides read TGTGCCAGCAGCGGGCGGGACTATGGCTACACCTTC.

V gene TRBV6-2 or TRBV6-3 combines with J gene TRBJ1-5; D gene uncertain. CDR1 MNHEY and CDR2 SVGEGT come from the germline V gene. This CDR3 is built from 14 residues. The V and J ends lost 2 bases and 3 bases respectively, with 8 bases between them. As DNA, the CDR3 is TGTGCCAGCAGTTACCCGGAGTACAATCAGCCCCAGCATTTT. This gives the protein CASSYPEYNQPQHF.